This TCR beta chain was found in a study of T cell responses to AZD1222 COVID-19 vaccine. The method was immunoSEQ multiplex PCR; TCRdb's version includes in-frame clones alone and lacks a portion of them. The table lists around 140,000 clones, about nine tenths of them singletons. Sequenced here: peripheral blood, sampled 28 days after the second AZD1222 dose. The sequence derives from an adult who received the AZD1222 COVID-19 vaccine.

In DNA form, the CDR3 reads TGTGCCAGCAGCAGACAGCCCGGCAATGGCTACACCTTC. It yields the protein CASSRQPGNGYTF. The rearrangement uses TRBV28 and TRBJ1-2; possibly TRBD1 for D (5 bases). V was pared by 6 bases and J by 6 bases, with 14 bases between. Germline V gives CDR1 MDHEN, CDR2 SYDVKM. The CDR3 totals 13 residues.